These 19 T cell receptor beta chains were all obtained from the same sample, sequenced in a study of T cells in Graves' hyperthyroidism and ophthalmopathy. It was RNA transcripts that yielded the amplified TCR beta CDR3 regions. With the HTBI primer set, the TCR CDR3 went through a first round of RT-PCR. TCRdb redid the calling of the multiplex PCR reads with MiXCR, one entry per CDR3 protein. The sample includes about 370,000 distinct CDR3 sequences, roughly 15% seen only once; the top ten take roughly 20%. Sequenced input: blood. These receptors were taken from a woman aged 60-70 years with Graves' ophthalmopathy.

Only a few counts were recorded for this clonotype. The V and J genes are TRBV6-2 or TRBV6-3 and TRBJ1-2; D remains unclear. Germline V gene sequence: CDR1 MNHEY, CDR2 SVGEGT. Trimming took 0 bases from V and 2 from J, leaving 10 bases between them. There are 15 residues in the CDR3. The CDR3 region is CASSYSRSQNYGYTF. CDR3 in DNA: TGTGCCAGCAGTTACTCGAGATCGCAGAACTATGGCTACACCTTC.

Ten or more counts support this clonotype. The chain combines TRBV5-8 with TRBJ2-1; TRBD1 is a possible D gene (6 bases). The CDR3 consists of 16 residues. V was clipped by 4 bases and J by 3 bases, with 17 bases between them. Germline V gene data show CDR1 as SGHTS and CDR2 as YDEGEE. The CDR3: CASSLRGSVYYNEQFF. CDR3 nucleotides: TGTGCCAGCAGCCTGAGGGGGAGCGTATACTACAATGAGCAGTTCTTC.

This clonotype was seen ten or more times. The chain uses TRBV2 and TRBJ2-6, with a tentative D call TRBD2 (6 bases). Looked up from germline, CDR1 is SNHLY and CDR2 is FYNNEI. The CDR3 sequence is 16 residues long. V lost 5 bases and J lost 0, with 11 bases in between. The CDR3 sequence is CASSRAGSSGANVLTF. In nucleotides, the CDR3 is TGTGCCAGCAGTCGCGCGGGAAGCTCTGGGGCCAACGTCCTGACTTTC. Looking up the rest from reference TRBV2 and TRBJ2-6 gives the full variable domain: EPEVTQTPSHQVTQMGQEVILRCVPISNHLYFYWYRQILGQKVEFLVSFYNNEISEKSEIFDDQFSVERPDGSNFTLKIRSTKLEDSAMYFCASSRAGSSGANVLTFGAGSRLTVL.

The chain is built from TRBV10-3 and TRBJ1-6; D is possibly TRBD1 (5 bases). Deletions cut 4 bases from V and 5 bases from J, with 9 bases between. CDR3 length: 14 residues. Germline lookup yields CDR1 ENHRY and CDR2 SYGVKD. The CDR3 DNA follows: TGTGCCATCAGTGCAGGGCAGAATAATTCACCCCTCCACTTT. Protein sequence: CAISAGQNNSPLHF.

This clonotype showed up many times. The chain uses TRBV27 and TRBJ2-7; TRBD2 might be the D (5 bases). V was shortened by 3 bases and J by 3 bases, with 12 bases between the two germline ends. CDR3 length: 14 amino acids. Germline V gene data show CDR1 as MNHEY and CDR2 as SMNVEV (reference sequence). The CDR3 here is CASSLRAALYEQYF. As DNA, the CDR3 is TGTGCCAGCAGTTTGCGAGCGGCTCTCTACGAGCAGTACTTC.

This clonotype was seen a handful of times. V usage is TRBV5-5 and J usage is TRBJ2-1; 11 bases agree with TRBD2. With 2 bases clipped from V and 6 bases from J, the junction kept 7 bases outside the gene matches. CDR1 is SGHKS, CDR2 YYEKEE, per germline (reference sequence). This CDR3 has 16 amino acids. The CDR3 region is CASSFLSGRASNEQFF. The CDR3, as DNA: TGTGCCAGCAGCTTCCTTAGCGGGAGGGCTTCCAATGAGCAGTTCTTC.

The chain is built from TRBV20-1 and TRBJ2-7; 9 positions match TRBD2. The germline gives CDR1 DFQATT, CDR2 SNEGSKA (reference sequence). The CDR3 is 16 amino acids. Unmatched junction bases numbered 9, after V lost 1 base and J lost 2 bases. CDR3 DNA: TGCAGTGCTAGAGCCCCGGGGCTAGCGGGAACCTACGAGCAGTACTTC. This codes for CSARAPGLAGTYEQYF.

The chain links TRBV12-5 to TRBJ2-1, with TRBD2 as a possible D gene (6 bases). This CDR3 comprises 13 residues. Trimming pared 5 bases from V and 9 bases from J, leaving 14 bases between. From germline, CDR1 is LGHNT and CDR2 FRNRAP. The CDR3 protein is CASGVRLEGEQFF. The CDR3 nucleotides read TGTGCTAGTGGTGTCAGACTAGAAGGTGAGCAGTTCTTC.

The chain combines TRBV20-1 with TRBJ2-3, with a possible D match to TRBD2 (5 bases). There are 15 residues in the CDR3. CDR1 and CDR2 (germline): DFQATT, SNEGSKA (reference sequence). The DNA of the CDR3 is TGCCCAGCCCCCCGGGTTTATCGGGACACAGATACGCAGTATTTT. Encoded protein: CPAPRVYRDTDTQYF.

A note on this clonotype: Mismatch with germline at one junction end may stem from a read error. The V and J genes are TRBV6-1 and TRBJ2-5; tentative D call: TRBD2 (6 bases). Germline V gene data show CDR1 as MNHNS and CDR2 as SASEGT. This CDR3 contains 10 residues. In nucleotides, the CDR3 is TGTGCCAGCAGTGACGAAAGGGAGGACTTC. Its protein product is CASSDEREDF.

V usage is TRBV5-8 and J usage is TRBJ2-1, with D possibly called TRBD1 or TRBD2 (5 bases each). Germline CDR1 and CDR2: SGHTS and YDEGEE. V gave up 2 bases and J gave up 6 bases, with 15 bases separating them. This CDR3 is built from 15 residues. The CDR3 spells CASSLAGTTFNEQFF. The CDR3, as DNA: TGTGCCAGCAGCTTAGCCGGGACCACCTTCAATGAGCAGTTCTTC.

This clonotype has ten or more counts. J is TRBJ2-1 and V is TRBV11-1; D could derive from TRBD1 or TRBD2 (5 bases each). The length of the CDR3 is 12 residues. Trimming stripped 3 bases from V and 8 bases from J, with 8 bases between. Germline CDR1 reads SGHAT; CDR2 reads FQDESV (reference sequence). For the CDR3, the DNA is TGTGCCAGCAGCTTGGTGGGACATGAGCAGTTCTTC. It encodes CASSLVGHEQFF.

This clonotype was recorded a few times. The chain has TRBV12-5 and TRBJ2-7, with 7 bases that match TRBD1. Germline CDR1 and CDR2: LGHNT and FRNRAP. CDR3 size: 14 residues. The V gene end was trimmed by 6 bases and the J gene end by 4 bases; junction bases not matched to a gene: 9. CDR3 sequence (DNA): TGTGCTAGTGGAACCGGGACAGCCGCTTACGAGCAGTACTTC. Its translation: CASGTGTAAYEQYF.

Ten or more counts support this clonotype. V is TRBV5-1 and J is TRBJ2-2, with D perhaps TRBD2 (6 bases). The length of the CDR3 is 14 residues. V lost 1 base, J lost 6 bases, and 10 bases lay in between. Germline loops: CDR1 SGHRS, CDR2 YFSETQ. CDR3 sequence: CASSLWRDPGELFF. CDR3 sequence (DNA): TGCGCCAGCAGCTTGTGGCGGGACCCCGGGGAGCTGTTTTTT.

V and J are TRBV6-4 and TRBJ2-2; D is unresolved. The V end was cut by 3 bases, the J end by 7 bases, with 12 bases between. Germline V lookup: CDR1 MRHNA, CDR2 SNTAGT. This CDR3 contains 14 residues. The CDR3 DNA sequence: TGTGCCAGCAGTGATGGGTATCGCGGCGGGGAGCTGTTTTTT. This gives the protein CASSDGYRGGELFF.

In this sample, this clonotype turned up many times. The V call is TRBV12-3 or TRBV12-4, the J call TRBJ2-7; TRBD2 matches at 7 bases. After removal of 5 bases from V and 6 bases from J, the junction contained 7 bases not matched to a gene. This CDR3 has 13 residues. CDR3 coding DNA: TGTGCCAGCAGTCCCATGGGGAGGGGCGAGCAGTACTTC. Translated, it gives CASSPMGRGEQYF.

CDR3 in amino acids: CSAKYSRGQNTEAFF. The CDR3 DNA reads as TGCAGTGCTAAGTACTCACGGGGACAGAACACTGAAGCTTTCTTT. This sequence joins TRBV20-1 and TRBJ1-1; D possibly corresponds to TRBD1 (6 bases). CDR1 is DFQATT and CDR2 is SNEGSKA in the germline V gene (reference sequence). The V gene lost 4 bases and the J gene lost 1 base, with 16 bases spanning the gap. The CDR3 has 15 residues.

This clonotype was observed at least ten times. The chain recombines TRBV7-8 with TRBJ2-2; D may correspond to TRBD1 or TRBD2 (6 bases each). The CDR3 is 17 amino acids. V was clipped by 1 base and J by 2 bases, with 14 bases between them. The germline V gene encodes CDR1 SGHVS and CDR2 FQNEAQ. The CDR3 reads CASSLVFGGANTGELFF. In nucleotides, the CDR3 is TGTGCCAGCAGCTTAGTCTTCGGGGGCGCAAACACCGGGGAGCTGTTTTTT.

Ten or more counts support this clonotype. The chain carries TRBV3-1 and TRBJ2-5; D possibly corresponds to TRBD1 (6 bases). In germline, CDR1 is LGHDT, CDR2 YNNKEL (reference sequence). The CDR3 contains 16 residues. With 1 base removed from V and 1 base from J, the gap between germline ends came to 13 bases. CDR3 amino acids: CASSQVFGQTQETQYF. The CDR3 DNA reads TGTGCCAGCAGCCAAGTCTTCGGACAGACCCAAGAGACCCAGTACTTC.